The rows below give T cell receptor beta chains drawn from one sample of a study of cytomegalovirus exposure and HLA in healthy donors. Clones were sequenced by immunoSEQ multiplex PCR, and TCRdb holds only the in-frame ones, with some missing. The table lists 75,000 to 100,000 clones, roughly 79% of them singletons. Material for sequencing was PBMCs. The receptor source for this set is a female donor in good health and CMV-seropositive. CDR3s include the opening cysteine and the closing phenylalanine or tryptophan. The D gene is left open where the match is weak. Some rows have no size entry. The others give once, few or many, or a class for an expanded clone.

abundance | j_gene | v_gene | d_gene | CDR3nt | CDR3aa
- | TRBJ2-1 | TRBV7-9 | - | TGTGCCTGTGACGGGATCCCCCGATACAATGAGCAGTTCTTC | CACDGIPRYNEQFF
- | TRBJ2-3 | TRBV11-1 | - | TGTGCCAGCAGCTTAGCTTTGCTAGAAAGCACAGATACGCAGTATTTT | CASSLALLESTDTQYF
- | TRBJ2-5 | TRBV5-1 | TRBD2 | TGCGCCAGCAGCTGGGGGCCGGGGGCTAGCGGGCAAGAGACCCAGTACTTC | CASSWGPGASGQETQYF
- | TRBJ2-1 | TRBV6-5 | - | TGTGCCAGCAGTTACGGCTGGGGAGACAATGAGCAGTTCTTC | CASSYGWGDNEQFF
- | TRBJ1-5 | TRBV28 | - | TGTGCCAGCAGTGCAACAGGGTCAAATCAGCCCCAGCATTTT | CASSATGSNQPQHF
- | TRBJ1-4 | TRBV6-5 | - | TGTGCCAGCAGTTACGGAGGTCAGGTTGGAAAACTGTTTTTT | CASSYGGQVGKLFF
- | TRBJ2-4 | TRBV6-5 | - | TGTGCCAGCAGCATTGCCGGGGGGCTTCAGTACTTC | CASSIAGGLQYF
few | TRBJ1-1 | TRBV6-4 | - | TGTGCCAGCAGCCTTTACATGAACACTGAAGCTTTCTTT | CASSLYMNTEAFF
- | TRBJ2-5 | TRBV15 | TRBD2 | TGTGCCACCAGCAGAGATATTCGACTAGCGGGGGGCAAAGAGACCCAGTACTTC | CATSRDIRLAGGKETQYF
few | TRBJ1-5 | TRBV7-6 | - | TGTGCCAGCAGCCCCGAGGTTAGCCAGCCCCAGCATTTT | CASSPEVSQPQHF
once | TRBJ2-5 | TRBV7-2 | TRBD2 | TGTGCCAGCAGCCTGACTAGCGGGAGGGCCAAAGAGACCCAGTACTTC | CASSLTSGRAKETQYF
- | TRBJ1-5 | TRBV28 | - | TGTGCCAGCAGTCGGGCCCGGAGAGGGCACAATCAGCCCCAGCATTTT | CASSRARRGHNQPQHF
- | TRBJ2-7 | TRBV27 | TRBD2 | TGTGCCAGCAGATACGGGAGGGCCGGGTACGAGCAGTACTTC | CASRYGRAGYEQYF
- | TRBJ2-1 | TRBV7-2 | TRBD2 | TGTGCCAGCAGCCGAGGGCGGGGGGCCTACAATGAGCAGTTCTTC | CASSRGRGAYNEQFF
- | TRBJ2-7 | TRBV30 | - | TGTGCCTGGGGGGACACCGCTCCCGCCTACGAGCAGTACTTC | CAWGDTAPAYEQYF
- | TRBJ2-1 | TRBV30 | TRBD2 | TGTGCCTGGACTAGCGGGAACTACAATGAGCAGTTCTTC | CAWTSGNYNEQFF
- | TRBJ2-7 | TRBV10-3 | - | TGTGCCATCAGTGACTCTGCCCTAGCCTACGAGCAGTACTTC | CAISDSALAYEQYF
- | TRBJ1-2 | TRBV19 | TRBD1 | TGTGCCAGTATCAACTCCCGACAGGGCCCTGGCTACACCTTC | CASINSRQGPGYTF
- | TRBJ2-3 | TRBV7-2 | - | TGTGCCAGCAGCTTACTGGATACGCAGTATTTT | CASSLLDTQYF
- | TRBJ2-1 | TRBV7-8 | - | TGTGCCAGCAGCTTAGCCCCCGCAGGAACCTACAATGAGCAGTTCTTC | CASSLAPAGTYNEQFF